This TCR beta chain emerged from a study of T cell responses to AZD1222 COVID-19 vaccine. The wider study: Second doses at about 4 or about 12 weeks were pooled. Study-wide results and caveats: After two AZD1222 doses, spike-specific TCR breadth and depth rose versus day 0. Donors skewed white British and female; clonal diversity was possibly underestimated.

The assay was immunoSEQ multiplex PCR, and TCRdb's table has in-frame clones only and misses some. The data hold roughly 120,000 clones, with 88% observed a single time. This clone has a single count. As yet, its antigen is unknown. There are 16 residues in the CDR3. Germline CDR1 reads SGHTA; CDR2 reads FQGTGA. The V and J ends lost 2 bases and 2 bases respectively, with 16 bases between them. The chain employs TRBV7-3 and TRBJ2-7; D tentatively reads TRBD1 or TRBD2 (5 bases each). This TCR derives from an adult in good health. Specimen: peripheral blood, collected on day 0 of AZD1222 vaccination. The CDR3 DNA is TGTGCCAGCAGCTTAGACGGGGCAGGGCGAGCCTACGAGCAGTACTTC. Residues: CASSLDGAGRAYEQYF. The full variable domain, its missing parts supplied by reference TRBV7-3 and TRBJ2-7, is GAGVSQTPSNKVTEKGKYVELRCDPISGHTALYWYRQSLGQGPEFLIYFQGTGAADDSGLPNDRFFAVRPEGSVSTLKIQRTERGDSAVYLCASSLDGAGRAYEQYFGPGTRLTVT.